This is a list of T cell receptor beta chains from one sample in a study of T-cell reconstitution after alpha-beta-depleted transplantation in children. In TCRdb, the PCR reads were re-called with MiXCR into one record per CDR3 protein. Here the sample spans approximately 630,000 distinct CDR3 sequences, around 13% being singletons. The specimen was PBMCs, collected before TCRalphabeta/CD19-depleted stem cell transplant. The receptors were sampled from a girl aged 2 to 10 with congenital amegakaryocytic thrombocytopenia, due to receive a stem cell transplant. CDR3s include the opening cysteine and the closing phenylalanine or tryptophan. D genes are given only for firm matches. Expanded clones get a size class; other rows say once, few or many, or leave the size out.

cdr3_aa cdr3_nt v_call d_call j_call clone_size
CCARQLARTGSYNEQFF TGCTGTGCTAGACAACTAGCCCGGACAGGGTCCTACAATGAGCAGTTCTTC TRBV20-1 TRBD1 TRBJ2-1 -
CSAGGPYNEQFF TGCAGTGCTGGCGGACCATACAATGAGCAGTTCTTC TRBV20-1 - TRBJ2-1 many
CASIREEGQETQYF TGTGCCAGCATACGGGAGGAAGGCCAAGAGACCCAGTACTTC TRBV2 TRBD2 TRBJ2-5 -
CSARGRQGFSYEQYF TGCAGTGCTAGAGGCCGACAGGGGTTTTCCTACGAGCAGTACTTC TRBV20-1 TRBD1 TRBJ2-7 -
CASSESARARGYGYTF TGTGCCAGCAGTGAATCTGCGCGGGCGCGAGGCTATGGCTACACCTTC TRBV25-1 - TRBJ1-2 many
CAISPRQGPSNEQYF TGTGCCATCAGTCCTAGACAGGGGCCCTCTAACGAGCAGTACTTC TRBV10-3 TRBD1 TRBJ2-7 few
CASTRDYLNNEQFF TGCGCCAGCACCCGGGACTACCTTAACAATGAGCAGTTCTTC TRBV5-1 TRBD2 TRBJ2-1 many
CASTSGLGNTEAFF TGTGCCAGCACGTCAGGTCTGGGGAACACTGAAGCTTTCTTT TRBV27 - TRBJ1-1 -
CSALHPLAGESGGELFF TGCAGTGCTCTTCATCCACTAGCGGGAGAGTCAGGCGGGGAGCTGTTTTTT TRBV20-1 TRBD2 TRBJ2-2 -
CAWSVAGGAYNEQFF TGTGCCTGGAGTGTAGCGGGAGGGGCCTACAATGAGCAGTTCTTC TRBV30 TRBD2 TRBJ2-1 -
CASSFTTGVSSYEQYF TGTGCCAGCAGCTTTACAACCGGGGTTAGCTCCTACGAGCAGTACTTC TRBV7-2 - TRBJ2-7 many
CAISDSGTAHEQYF TGTGCCATCAGTGATTCCGGGACTGCCCACGAGCAGTACTTC TRBV10-3 - TRBJ2-7 many
CASTLAGGTGVGEQFF TGTGCCAGCACCCTAGCGGGGGGGACAGGGGTTGGTGAGCAGTTCTTC TRBV7-2 TRBD2 TRBJ2-1 few
CSASGDRNYEQYF TGCAGCGCCAGCGGGGATCGGAACTACGAGCAGTACTTC TRBV29-1 TRBD2 TRBJ2-7 -
CASRGGRGRGQPQHF TGTGCCAGCAGGGGGGGCAGGGGGCGCGGTCAGCCCCAGCATTTT TRBV12-3/TRBV12-4 TRBD1 TRBJ1-5 -
CASSLGGARPYTDTQYF TGCGCCAGCAGCTTGGGGGGGGCGCGGCCCTACACAGATACGCAGTATTTT TRBV5-1 - TRBJ2-3 -
CASSSGFSYNEQFF TGTGCCAGTTCGAGCGGGTTTTCCTACAATGAGCAGTTCTTC TRBV12-3/TRBV12-4 - TRBJ2-1 many
CASSGGRQTEAFF TGTGCCAGCAGCGGGGGTCGGCAGACTGAAGCTTTCTTT TRBV16 - TRBJ1-1 -
CASSPTGFSSGANVLTF TGCGCCAGCAGCCCGACGGGGTTCAGCTCTGGGGCCAACGTCCTGACTTTC TRBV5-1 - TRBJ2-6 many
CASRMTGYEQFF TGTGCCAGCAGGATGACAGGCTATGAGCAGTTCTTC TRBV5-6 - TRBJ2-1 -
CAISTSGNQETQYF TGTGCCATCAGTACTAGCGGCAACCAAGAGACCCAGTACTTC TRBV10-3 TRBD2 TRBJ2-5 many
CASSAVYSNQPQHF TGCGCCAGCAGTGCCGTTTATAGCAATCAGCCCCAGCATTTT TRBV10-2 - TRBJ1-5 many
CSARGSNYEQYF TGCAGTGCTAGAGGGTCGAACTACGAGCAGTACTTC TRBV20-1 - TRBJ2-7 many
CATSLGQMNTQYF TGCGCCACCTCGCTAGGGCAGATGAATACGCAGTATTTT TRBV5-1 - TRBJ2-3 many
CSARDPSSPNSYNEQFF TGCAGTGCTAGAGATCCATCATCTCCAAACTCCTACAATGAGCAGTTCTTC TRBV20-1 - TRBJ2-1 -
CASTSSGGLVEQFF TGTGCCAGCACTAGTAGCGGGGGCTTAGTTGAGCAGTTCTTC TRBV2 TRBD2 TRBJ2-1 many
CASSPGFTDTQDF TGTGCCAGCTCACCAGGTTTTACAGATACGCAGGATTTT TRBV18 - TRBJ2-3 -
CSVAGTSGRYYNEQFF TGCAGCGTTGCCGGGACTAGCGGGAGGTACTACAATGAGCAGTTCTTC TRBV29-1 TRBD2 TRBJ2-1 many
CASSPGTTAQPQHF TGTGCCAGCAGCCCGGGGACGACGGCCCAGCCCCAGCATTTT TRBV7-8 - TRBJ1-5 -
CASRPSLGEQFF TGTGCCAGCAGACCTTCCCTAGGTGAGCAGTTCTTC TRBV12-3/TRBV12-4 - TRBJ2-1 many
CASSLGRSTGELFF TGTGCCAGCAGTTTGGGGCGAAGCACCGGGGAGCTGTTTTTT TRBV28 - TRBJ2-2 many
CAWGLGLVLDTDTQYF TGTGCCTGGGGACTTGGACTAGTTTTGGACACAGATACGCAGTATTTT TRBV30 TRBD2 TRBJ2-3 few
CASSRGGRGQETQYF TGTGCCAGCAGCCGGGGGGGGAGAGGACAAGAGACCCAGTACTTC TRBV28 TRBD2 TRBJ2-5 few
CASGLYNSPLHF TGTGCCAGCGGGCTTTATAATTCACCCCTCCACTTT TRBV27 - TRBJ1-6 few
CASSLVSFASGAPSGANVLTF TGCGCCAGCAGCTTGGTCTCTTTTGCGTCAGGGGCCCCCTCTGGGGCCAACGTCCTGACTTTC TRBV5-1 - TRBJ2-6 -
CSARAIAFSGGEQYF TGCAGTGCTAGAGCCATAGCGTTCTCAGGAGGCGAGCAGTACTTC TRBV20-1 - TRBJ2-7 -
CASSPGGGVTEAFF TGTGCCAGCAGCCCAGGGGGGGGGGTCACTGAAGCTTTCTTT TRBV7-9 TRBD1 TRBJ1-1 few
CASSDPVGEQYF TGTGCCAGCAGTGACCCCGTGGGGGAGCAGTACTTC TRBV28 - TRBJ2-7 -
CASSLLAGGGSSYNEQFF TGCGCCAGCAGCTTACTAGCGGGAGGCGGAAGCTCCTACAATGAGCAGTTCTTC TRBV5-1 TRBD2 TRBJ2-1 -
CASSYRGKWTDTQYF TGTGCCAGCAGTTACCGTGGCAAATGGACAGATACGCAGTATTTT TRBV6-5 - TRBJ2-3 many
CASSQVAPGPDTQYF TGTGCCAGCAGCCAAGTCGCGCCGGGCCCAGATACGCAGTATTTT TRBV14 - TRBJ2-3 -
CASSLGRTSPGELFF TGCGCCAGCAGCTTAGGTAGGACGTCTCCCGGGGAGCTGTTTTTT TRBV5-1 - TRBJ2-2 many
CASSLDQASNNEQFF TGTGCCAGCAGCTTAGATCAGGCTTCCAACAATGAGCAGTTCTTC TRBV11-2 - TRBJ2-1 few
CASRSTSADYEQYF TGTGCCAGCAGGTCGACTAGCGCAGACTACGAGCAGTACTTC TRBV6-5 TRBD2 TRBJ2-7 many
CASSLTPSSDTQYF TGTGCCAGCAGCCTGACTCCCTCCTCAGATACGCAGTATTTT TRBV7-2 - TRBJ2-3 few
CASSLGQAPYEQYF TGTGCCAGCAGCCTGGGACAGGCCCCCTACGAGCAGTACTTC TRBV7-9 TRBD1 TRBJ2-7 -
CASSYSAGTGMNTEAFF TGTGCCAGCAGTTACTCCGCCGGGACAGGGATGAACACTGAAGCTTTCTTT TRBV6-5 TRBD1 TRBJ1-1 -
CASSLAVHNEQFF TGCGCCAGCAGCTTAGCGGTCCACAATGAGCAGTTCTTC TRBV5-1 - TRBJ2-1 many
CASYAQGSNQPQHF TGTGCCAGCTACGCCCAGGGTAGCAATCAGCCCCAGCATTTT TRBV28 - TRBJ1-5 -
CSADPYEQYF TGCAGCGCTGACCCGTACGAGCAGTACTTC TRBV29-1 - TRBJ2-7 few
CASSAGQGSSEQYF TGTGCCAGCAGCGCGGGACAGGGTTCAAGCGAGCAGTACTTC TRBV12-3/TRBV12-4 TRBD1 TRBJ2-7 few
CASSHGSTDTQYF TGTGCCAGCAGCCACGGTAGCACAGATACGCAGTATTTT TRBV27 - TRBJ2-3 many
CASSRHKGTQYF TGTGCCAGCAGTCGACATAAGGGTACGCAGTATTTT TRBV6-1 - TRBJ2-3 many
CASSLALPGYEQYF TGTGCCAGCAGCTTGGCTCTCCCTGGATACGAGCAGTACTTC TRBV5-6 - TRBJ2-7 -
CASTPRLAGGPYIDEQFF TGCGCCAGCACCCCGAGACTAGCGGGAGGGCCGTATATCGATGAGCAGTTCTTC TRBV5-1 TRBD2 TRBJ2-1 few
CASSYSGGAFYEQYF TGTGCCAGCAGTTACTCGGGGGGTGCCTTCTACGAGCAGTACTTC TRBV6-5 - TRBJ2-7 few
CASSLAGTAPYEQYF TGCGCCAGCAGCTTGGCCGGGACAGCCCCTTACGAGCAGTACTTC TRBV5-1 TRBD1 TRBJ2-7 few
CASRSTSGRWDEQFF TGTGCCAGCAGGTCGACTAGCGGGAGGTGGGATGAGCAGTTCTTC TRBV12-3/TRBV12-4 TRBD2 TRBJ2-1 -